The next 30 T cell receptor beta chains were all read from a single sample in a study of vaccination and CD4 T cells after COVID-19 (dated by TCRdb to between 2021 and 2022). Receptor amplification or capture employed PCR. Sequencing relied on an Illumina iSeq 100. DNA from cultured CD4+ T cells underwent TCR sequencing with the Oncomine TCR Beta short-read assay at the Johns Hopkins FTIC core. The QIAamp micro DNA kit was used to extract genomic DNA from the cultured CD4+ T cells. TCRdb reprocessed the public reads (quality trimming at Q25 with fastp, clone calling with MiXCR) and kept in-frame beta chains. Rows merge per CDR3 protein into single entries with the most common DNA and genes. For this sample the table gives roughly 6,700 distinct CDR3 sequences, of which around 34% were detected only once. The top ten clones comprise about 38% of the sample. For these TCRs, the target antigens are not known.

This specimen's treatment or condition label, interpreted: approximately 9-day PBMC culture with coronavirus spike peptide pools or control peptides (ViraFEST assay). CD4+ T cells from unexposed donors were collected before the COVID-19 pandemic (2011-2018). Sequencing was carried out using CD4+ T cells from blood, cultured in vitro. The receptors derive from a human donor in good health.

This clonotype was seen a few times. The J gene is TRBJ2-7, the V gene TRBV27; D tentatively reads TRBD1 or TRBD2 (6 bases each). Germline-derived CDR1 and CDR2 are MNHEY and SMNVEV (reference sequence). The CDR3 sequence is 15 residues long. Trimming cost V 6 bases and J 4 bases, with 19 bases left between them. The CDR3 coding sequence is TGTGCCAGCAGCCCCGGAGGGGGTCAGTTTTACGAGCAGTACTTC. As protein: CASSPGGGQFYEQYF.

This chain uses TRBV7-2 with TRBJ2-7, with D possibly TRBD1 on 6 matching bases. Germline CDR1 is SGHTA and CDR2 is FQGNSA. The CDR3 runs to 15 residues. Trimming left V 5 bases short and J 1 base short, with 15 bases between. CDR3: CASSRTWDTSYEQYF. In DNA, the CDR3 is TGTGCCAGCAGCCGCACCTGGGACACGTCCTACGAGCAGTACTTC.

This clonotype was counted between two and nine times. This chain uses TRBV20-1 with TRBJ2-7; D possibly corresponds to TRBD2 (6 bases). CDR3 length: 14 residues. V lost 4 bases and J lost 5, with 18 bases in between. In germline, CDR1 is DFQATT, CDR2 SNEGSKA (reference sequence). The CDR3 DNA is TGCAGTGCTATAGCCACTAATGGGGGGAACGAGCAGTACTTC. As protein: CSAIATNGGNEQYF.

Remarks on this clonotype: A much larger clone differs from this one at a single base, so this may be a read error. The V call is TRBV24-1, the J call TRBJ2-1, with D possibly being TRBD2 (5 bases). The CDR3 spans 16 residues. The germline gives CDR1 KGHDR, CDR2 SFDVKD. The CDR3 bases are TGTACCACCAGTGATCGAGGGCCGCTCTCGAACAATGAGCAGTTCTTC. As protein: CTTSDRGPLSNNEQFF.

The chain combines TRBV7-8 with TRBJ2-1; 10 bases map to TRBD2. Trimming cost V 5 bases and J 5 bases; bases outside gene matches: 6. Germline CDR1 SGHVS, CDR2 FQNEAQ. This CDR3 region has 15 residues. The DNA for the CDR3 is TGTGCCAGCAGCCTTGCTAGCGGGAGCCACAATGAGCAGTTCTTC. Its protein product is CASSLASGSHNEQFF. Based on the CDR3 plus reference TRBV7-8 and TRBJ2-1, the full variable domain is GAGVSQSPRYKVAKRGQDVALRCDPISGHVSLFWYQQALGQGPEFLTYFQNEAQLDKSGLPSDRFFAERPEGSVSTLKIQRTQQEDSAVYLCASSLASGSHNEQFFGPGTRLTVL.

In its sample, this clonotype was seen a few times. The chain carries TRBV11-2 and TRBJ2-7, with no clear D. The V gene's germline CDR1 is SGHAT and CDR2 FQNNGV. The V gene lost 1 base and the J gene lost 4 bases, with 11 bases spanning the gap. The CDR3 totals 14 residues. CDR3 sequence reads: CASSLVGRRYEQYF. The CDR3 DNA is TGTGCCAGCAGCTTAGTTGGCAGACGGTACGAGCAGTACTTC.

This clonotype has more than one count but fewer than ten. The CDR3 is CSASLLAGRADTQYF. CDR3 in DNA: TGCAGTGCTAGCCTTTTAGCGGGGAGGGCAGATACGCAGTATTTT. The chain employs TRBV20-1 and TRBJ2-3; 8 positions match TRBD2. Germline values: CDR1 DFQATT, CDR2 SNEGSKA (reference sequence). The V segment lost 3 bases and the J segment 4 bases; nucleotides outside the gene matches: 9. This CDR3 has 15 amino acids.

The CDR3 DNA follows: TGTGCCAGCAGCCGCAGTCCGAGCAATGAGCAGTTCTTC. Residues: CASSRSPSNEQFF. The chain uses TRBV7-2 and TRBJ2-1; D remains ambiguous. Germline V gives CDR1 SGHTA, CDR2 FQGNSA. The V and J ends lost 5 bases and 6 bases respectively, with 11 bases between them. The CDR3 contains 13 residues.

The chain employs TRBV6-1 and TRBJ2-7; D may be TRBD1 or TRBD2 (5 bases each). Germline loops: CDR1 MNHNS, CDR2 SASEGT. V was cut by 6 bases and J by 3 bases, with 15 bases left in between. This CDR3 is 14 amino acids long. CDR3 nucleotide sequence: TGTGCCAGCAGACAAGCGAGGGGTCTCTACGAGCAGTACTTC. Residues: CASRQARGLYEQYF.

The genes are TRBV4-3 and TRBJ1-2; D perhaps matches TRBD1 (6 bases). The germline V gene has CDR1 LGHNA and CDR2 YSLEER. The CDR3 spans 13 residues. Between the trimmed V and J ends, which lost 1 base and 8 bases, there was a span of 11 bases. CDR3 DNA: TGCGCCAGCAGCCAAGCTACACAGGGCGGCTACACCTTC. Protein product: CASSQATQGGYTF.

This rearrangement joins TRBV27 to TRBJ2-1; TRBD2 agrees at 11 bases. J was trimmed by 3 bases and V by 7 bases; bases with no gene match: 2. Germline CDR1 reads MNHEY; CDR2 reads SMNVEV (reference sequence). This CDR3 is built from 14 residues. CDR3 amino acids: CASTTSGSYNEQFF. For the CDR3, the DNA is TGTGCCAGCACTACTAGCGGGAGCTACAATGAGCAGTTCTTC.

This clonotype was seen only a few times. CDR3 residues: CASSDRTGGNSPLHF. CDR3 DNA sequence: TGTGCCAGCAGCGATAGGACAGGGGGAAATTCACCCCTCCACTTT. The V and J genes are TRBV7-6 and TRBJ1-6, with 10 bases matching TRBD1. The trim removed 5 bases at V and 7 bases at J, leaving 5 bases unmatched. The CDR3 length is 15 residues. The germline CDR1 and CDR2 sequences are SGHVS and FNYEAQ.

This clonotype has a handful of counts. The chain uses TRBV11-3 and TRBJ2-7, with 7 bases matching TRBD1. Per the germline V gene, CDR1 is SGHNT and CDR2 is YENEEA. The CDR3 contains 14 residues. The V segment lost 0 bases and the J segment 7 bases; nucleotides outside the gene matches: 6. CDR3 DNA: TGTGCCAGCAGCTTAGACCCGACAGGGATTGAGCAGTACTTC. Translating gives CASSLDPTGIEQYF.

The J gene is TRBJ2-7, the V gene TRBV21-1; the table's D call, TRBD1, was not checked against the DNA. TRBV21-1 is marked as a pseudogene. CDR3 length: 16 amino acids. The CDR3 loop is CASSKGGQGHSYEQYF. The CDR3 bases are TGTGCCAGCAGCAAAGGGGGACAGGGTCACTCCTACGAGCAGTACTTC.

This chain uses TRBV10-3 with TRBJ2-7; D is perhaps TRBD2 (6 bases). V shed 11 bases and J shed 2 bases, with 16 bases lying between them. This CDR3 contains 13 residues. The V gene's germline CDR1 is ENHRY and CDR2 SYGVKD. The CDR3 bases are TGTGCCTACCGCGGGGACTCTGCCTACGAGCAGTACTTC. Its protein product is CAYRGDSAYEQYF.

The chain has TRBV4-3 and TRBJ2-1; D is perhaps TRBD1 (6 bases). The CDR3 runs 15 residues. Trimming pared 4 bases from V and 7 bases from J, leaving 17 bases between. Germline assignment: CDR1 LGHNA and CDR2 YSLEER. CDR3 DNA sequence: TGCGCCAGCAGCCGAACCGGGTCCCAGGGGAATGAGCAGTTCTTC. This sequence encodes CASSRTGSQGNEQFF.

The chain links TRBV24-1 to TRBJ2-7, with no clear D. The CDR3 consists of 17 residues. Trimming took 3 bases from V and 0 from J, leaving 17 bases between them. The germline CDR1 and CDR2 sequences are KGHDR and SFDVKD. This CDR3 reads CATSDRTKGSNSYEQYF. As DNA, the CDR3 is TGTGCCACCAGTGATCGAACGAAAGGGTCGAACTCCTACGAGCAGTACTTC.

V and J are TRBV7-3 and TRBJ2-1, with 11 positions matching TRBD2. The CDR3 totals 15 residues. CDR1 and CDR2 (germline): SGHTA, FQGTGA. Trimming removed 5 bases from V and 2 bases from J; junction bases left unmatched: 2. The CDR3 DNA follows: TGTGCCAGCAGCCCGACTAGCGGGACCTACAATGAGCAGTTCTTC. Translation: CASSPTSGTYNEQFF.

This clonotype was detected a few times. The chain uses TRBV7-9 and TRBJ2-2, with TRBD2 matching 8 bases. The CDR3 covers 14 residues. From germline, CDR1 is SEHNR and CDR2 FQNEAQ (reference sequence). Trimming took 6 bases from V and 3 from J; bases not matched to a gene: 3. The CDR3: CASRAAGDTGELFF. DNA of the CDR3: TGTGCCAGCAGGGCAGCGGGAGACACCGGGGAGCTGTTTTTT.

This clonotype came up a few times. The rearrangement links TRBV20-1 to TRBJ2-5; 13 nucleotides match TRBD2. The CDR3 runs 15 residues. In germline, CDR1 is DFQATT, CDR2 SNEGSKA (reference sequence). After removal of 6 bases from V and 6 bases from J, the junction contained 10 bases not matched to a gene. The CDR3 region is CSATTGTSGTKTQYF. The CDR3 DNA follows: TGCAGTGCCACTACCGGGACTAGCGGGACAAAGACCCAGTACTTC.

J is TRBJ2-3 and V is TRBV19, with TRBD2 as a possible D gene (5 bases). This CDR3 has 13 amino acids. Germline V CDR1 and CDR2: LNHDA, SQIVND (reference sequence). With 3 bases removed from V and 6 bases from J, the gap between germline ends came to 10 bases. CDR3 DNA: TGTGCCAGTAGTATCGAGGGTTTTGATACGCAGTATTTT. As protein: CASSIEGFDTQYF.

The chain couples TRBV20-1 to TRBJ2-1; the match to TRBD1 covers 7 bases. V was clipped by 5 bases and J by 0 bases; unmatched bases: 7. The CDR3 is 15 residues long. Germline loops: CDR1 DFQATT, CDR2 SNEGSKA (reference sequence). This CDR3 is CSAPQGRVSYNEQFF. The DNA for the CDR3 is TGCAGTGCTCCACAGGGGCGGGTCTCCTACAATGAGCAGTTCTTC.

This clonotype was observed a few times. One junction end does not reproduce the germline sequence, and a read error may be involved. CDR3 loop: CASSVGQNTEAFF. As DNA, the CDR3 is TGTGCTAGCAGCGTCGGACAGAACACTGAAGCTTTCTTT. The gene calls are TRBV7-7 and TRBJ1-1, with D tentatively TRBD1 (5 bases). Germline assignment: CDR1 SSHAT and CDR2 FNYEAQ (reference sequence). The CDR3 extends over 13 amino acids.

V gene TRBV21-1 combines with J gene TRBJ2-7; no check of the table's D call, TRBD2, against the DNA was made. TRBV21-1 is a known pseudogene. The CDR3 spans 18 residues. The CDR3 sequence: CASSKARLAGAHHHEQYF. The CDR3 nucleotides read TGTGCCAGCAGCAAAGCGCGGCTAGCGGGAGCCCACCACCACGAGCAGTACTTC.

This clonotype was observed a few times. The V call is TRBV19, the J call TRBJ1-2; TRBD1 is a possible D gene (6 bases). Germline loops: CDR1 LNHDA, CDR2 SQIVND (reference sequence). V lost 7 bases to trimming and J lost 4 bases, with 13 bases between them. This CDR3 region has 13 residues. CDR3 sequence reads: CASIRGQGYGYTF. The CDR3 region has the DNA TGTGCCAGTATCCGGGGGCAGGGCTATGGCTACACCTTC.

V usage is TRBV7-3 and J usage is TRBJ2-1; tentatively, D is TRBD1 or TRBD2 (7 bases each). Germline CDR1 reads SGHTA; CDR2 reads FQGTGA. V was clipped by 5 bases and J by 7 bases, with 18 bases between them. The CDR3 totals 15 residues. CDR3 protein: CASSPHPQGGNEQFF. CDR3 DNA sequence: TGTGCCAGCAGCCCCCACCCCCAGGGGGGGAATGAGCAGTTCTTC.

This clonotype was picked up a small number of times. The genes are TRBV20-1 and TRBJ1-1, with D possibly being TRBD1 (5 bases). This CDR3 region has 13 residues. Trimming shortened V by 6 bases and J by 1 base, and 12 bases separated the two germline ends. CDR1 DFQATT and CDR2 SNEGSKA come from the germline V gene (reference sequence). CDR3 sequence (DNA): TGCAGTGCCCCTGGGGGGGGGAACACTGAAGCTTTCTTT. As protein: CSAPGGGNTEAFF.

Written as DNA, the CDR3 is TGTGCCACCTCAGGGAGATGGGGCTATGGCTACACCTTC. Residues: CATSGRWGYGYTF. The genes are TRBV6-2 or TRBV6-3 and TRBJ1-2, with a possible D match to TRBD1 (5 bases). Germline assignment: CDR1 MNHEY and CDR2 SVGEGT. Trimming shortened V by 10 bases and J by 4 bases, and 16 bases separated the two germline ends. CDR3 length: 13 residues.

This clonotype came up a few times. The rearrangement joins TRBV27 to TRBJ2-7; 9 positions agree with TRBD1. This CDR3 region has 14 residues. CDR1 is MNHEY, CDR2 SMNVEV, per germline (reference sequence). Germline trimming cut 3 bases from V and 5 bases from J; bases unmatched to any gene: 5. CDR3 sequence (DNA): TGTGCCAGCAGTTTCCGGGACAGGGACGACGAGCAGTACTTC. Protein sequence: CASSFRDRDDEQYF.

The chain joins TRBV7-2 to TRBJ2-2; no clear D. V lost 5 bases, J lost 1 base, and 11 bases lay in between. The CDR3 extends over 15 amino acids. Germline CDR1 SGHTA, CDR2 FQGNSA. The chain's CDR3 is CASSLGRRNTGELFF. CDR3 coding DNA: TGTGCCAGCAGCCTTGGGCGGAGGAACACCGGGGAGCTGTTTTTT.